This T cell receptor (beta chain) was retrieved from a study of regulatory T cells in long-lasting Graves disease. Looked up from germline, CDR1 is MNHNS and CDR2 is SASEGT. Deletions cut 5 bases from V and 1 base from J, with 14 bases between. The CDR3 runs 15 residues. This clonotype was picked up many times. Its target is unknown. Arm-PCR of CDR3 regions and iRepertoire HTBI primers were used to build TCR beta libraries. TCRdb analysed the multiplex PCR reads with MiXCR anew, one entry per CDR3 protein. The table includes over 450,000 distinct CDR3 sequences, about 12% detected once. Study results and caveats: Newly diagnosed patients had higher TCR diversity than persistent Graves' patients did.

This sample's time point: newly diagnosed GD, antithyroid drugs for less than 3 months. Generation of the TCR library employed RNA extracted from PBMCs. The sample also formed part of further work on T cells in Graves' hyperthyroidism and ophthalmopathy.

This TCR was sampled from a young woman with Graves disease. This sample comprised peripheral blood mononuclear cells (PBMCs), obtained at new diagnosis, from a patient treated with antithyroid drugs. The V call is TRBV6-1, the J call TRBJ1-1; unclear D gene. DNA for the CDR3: TGTGCCAGCAGTAAACCGACGGGGTCGAACACTGAAGCTTTCTTT. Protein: CASSKPTGSNTEAFF.